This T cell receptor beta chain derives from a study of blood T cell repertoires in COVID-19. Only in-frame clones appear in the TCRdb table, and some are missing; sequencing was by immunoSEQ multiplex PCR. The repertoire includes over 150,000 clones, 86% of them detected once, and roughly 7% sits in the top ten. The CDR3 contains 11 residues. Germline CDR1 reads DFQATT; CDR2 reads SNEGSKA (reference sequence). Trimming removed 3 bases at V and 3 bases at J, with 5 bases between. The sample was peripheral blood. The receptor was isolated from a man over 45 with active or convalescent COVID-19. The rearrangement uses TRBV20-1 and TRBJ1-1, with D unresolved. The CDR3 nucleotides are TGCAGTGCTAGGGAGGACACTGAAGCTTTCTTT. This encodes CSAREDTEAFF.